These 16 T cell receptor beta chains were all obtained from the same sample, sequenced in a study of blood T cell repertoires in COVID-19. Data came from immunoSEQ multiplex PCR; TCRdb stores just in-frame clones and leaves some out. The data show some 280,000 clones, with about nine tenths seen just once and around 13% held by the top ten. What was sequenced was peripheral blood. The receptors were sampled from an older woman with acute or convalescent COVID-19.

The chain is built from TRBV9 and TRBJ1-3; tentative D call: TRBD1 (6 bases). V lost 3 bases to trimming and J lost 0 bases, with 10 bases between them. Germline values: CDR1 SGDLS, CDR2 YYNGEE. There are 15 residues in the CDR3. This CDR3 reads CASSERTVSGNTIYF. CDR3 DNA: TGTGCCAGCAGCGAGCGGACAGTCTCTGGAAACACCATATATTTT.

The genes are TRBV2 and TRBJ2-7; TRBD2 agrees at 8 bases. Germline lookup yields CDR1 SNHLY and CDR2 FYNNEI. The CDR3 runs to 15 residues. V lost 4 bases, J lost 4 bases, and 9 bases stayed unmatched. The CDR3 loop reads CASSARGLARYEQYF. CDR3 in DNA: TGTGCCAGCAGTGCGCGAGGACTAGCCCGTTACGAGCAGTACTTC. The whole variable domain, filled in from reference TRBV2 and TRBJ2-7, reads EPEVTQTPSHQVTQMGQEVILRCVPISNHLYFYWYRQILGQKVEFLVSFYNNEISEKSEIFDDQFSVERPDGSNFTLKIRSTKLEDSAMYFCASSARGLARYEQYFGPGTRLTVT.

The V gene is TRBV6-2 or TRBV6-3, the J gene TRBJ2-3, with TRBD2 identical over 13 bases. The CDR3 contains 16 residues. After removal of 6 bases from V and 2 bases from J, the junction contained 5 bases not matched to a gene. Per the germline V gene, CDR1 is MNHEY and CDR2 is SVGEGT. Here the CDR3 DNA reads TGTGCCAGCAGCGGACTAGCGGGAGTCGCCACAGATACGCAGTATTTT. This translates into CASSGLAGVATDTQYF.

V usage is TRBV27 and J usage is TRBJ2-3, with a tentative D call TRBD2 (6 bases). Germline lookup yields CDR1 MNHEY and CDR2 SMNVEV (reference sequence). The germline V and J ends were trimmed by 8 bases and 4 bases, with 22 bases remaining between them. This CDR3 spans 16 amino acids. CDR3: CASQPAGVLGPDTQYF. CDR3 nucleotides: TGTGCCAGCCAGCCAGCGGGCGTCTTAGGGCCAGATACGCAGTATTTT.

This clone was seen a few times. The chain couples TRBV24-1 to TRBJ2-5; tentatively, D is TRBD1 (6 bases). With 2 bases removed from V and 7 bases from J, the gap between germline ends came to 16 bases. Germline loops: CDR1 KGHDR, CDR2 SFDVKD. The CDR3 runs 15 residues. The CDR3 coding sequence is TGTGCCACCAGTGATTCTTCCGACAGGTTAGGGACCCAGTACTTC. It yields the protein CATSDSSDRLGTQYF.

CDR3 in DNA: TGCGCCAGCAGCAAAACTGTCGCTCCATACTCCTACGAGCAGTACTTC. This encodes CASSKTVAPYSYEQYF. The chain combines TRBV4-3 with TRBJ2-7; D remains unclear. This CDR3 region has 16 residues. V lost 5 bases to trimming and J lost 0 bases, with 17 bases between them. In germline, CDR1 is LGHNA, CDR2 YSLEER.

V and J are TRBV27 and TRBJ2-3; maybe TRBD1 (6 bases). Germline CDR1 MNHEY, CDR2 SMNVEV (reference sequence). The CDR3 has 16 amino acids. The germline V and J ends were trimmed by 1 base and 2 bases, with 13 bases remaining between them. Written as DNA, the CDR3 is TGTGCCAGCAGTTTATACTTAGGGGGACCCACAGATACGCAGTATTTT. This codes for CASSLYLGGPTDTQYF.

The rearrangement joins TRBV10-3 to TRBJ1-1; D is perhaps TRBD1 (6 bases). The germline V and J ends were trimmed by 4 bases and 0 bases, with 6 bases remaining between them. CDR3 length equals 13 residues. From germline, CDR1 is ENHRY and CDR2 SYGVKD. The CDR3 DNA sequence: TGTGCCATCAGTGGACAGGTGAACACTGAAGCTTTCTTT. Protein: CAISGQVNTEAFF.

The DNA for the CDR3 is TGTGCCAGCACCAAGGGCGGGGACCCGACCGATGGCTACACCTTC. Encoded protein: CASTKGGDPTDGYTF. The rearrangement joins TRBV28 to TRBJ1-2; perhaps TRBD1 as D (5 bases). Germline assignment: CDR1 MDHEN and CDR2 SYDVKM. Trimming cost V 7 bases and J 6 bases, with 21 bases left between them. The CDR3 runs to 15 residues.

The J gene is TRBJ1-1, the V gene TRBV6-5; no definite D call. The CDR3 extends over 12 amino acids. Trimming took off 10 bases at V and 3 bases at J, with 12 bases between the two ends. The germline V gene encodes CDR1 MNHEY and CDR2 SVGAGI. DNA of the CDR3: TGTGCCACCCGGGGAGGGCACACTGAAGCTTTCTTT. Residues: CATRGGHTEAFF.

This chain uses TRBV12-3 or TRBV12-4 with TRBJ1-2; 7 bases are a match to TRBD1. The CDR3 consists of 12 residues. With 6 bases clipped from V and 7 bases from J, the junction kept 5 bases outside the gene matches. The CDR3 loop is CASRRDRAGYTF. The CDR3 DNA is TGTGCCAGCAGGCGAGACAGGGCTGGCTACACCTTC.

V usage is TRBV19 and J usage is TRBJ1-1, with 10 bases fitting TRBD1. The length of the CDR3 is 15 residues. Per germline, CDR1 LNHDA and CDR2 SQIVND (reference sequence). The trim removed 4 bases at V and 4 bases at J, leaving 6 bases unmatched. The CDR3, as DNA: TGTGCCAGTAGTAAGCCCGGGACAGGGGTCACTGAAGCTTTCTTT. This encodes CASSKPGTGVTEAFF.

V is TRBV5-1 and J is TRBJ1-6; no reliable D call. Germline V gives CDR1 SGHRS, CDR2 YFSETQ. V lost 7 bases and J 14 bases, leaving 19 bases between the germline ends. This CDR3 contains 13 residues. The CDR3 bases are TGCGCCAGCCTCCGGAGGGTTGTAGGCACCCTCCACTTT. Encoded protein: CASLRRVVGTLHF. The whole variable domain, remainder taken from reference TRBV5-1 and TRBJ1-6, is KAGVTQTPRYLIKTRGQQVTLSCSPISGHRSVSWYQQTPGQGLQFLFEYFSETQRNKGNFPGRFSGRQFSNSRSEMNVSTLELGDSALYLCASLRRVVGTLHFGNGTRLTVT.

The chain has TRBV6-5 and TRBJ2-7, with 11 bases aligning to TRBD2. Germline lookup yields CDR1 MNHEY and CDR2 SVGAGI. This CDR3 region has 15 residues. The V segment lost 4 bases and the J segment 1 base; nucleotides outside the gene matches: 3. The CDR3 is CASSLLAGDSYEQYF. As DNA, the CDR3 is TGTGCCAGCAGTTTACTAGCGGGGGATTCCTACGAGCAGTACTTC.

The chain employs TRBV19 and TRBJ1-2; 9 nucleotides agree with TRBD1. The CDR3 spans 13 residues. The germline CDR1 and CDR2 sequences are LNHDA and SQIVND (reference sequence). J gave up 4 bases and V 7 bases, and 4 bases lay outside the gene matches. The CDR3 sequence: CASKRTGVYGYTF. The CDR3 nucleotides read TGTGCCAGTAAGAGGACAGGGGTCTATGGCTACACCTTC.

V usage is TRBV7-8 and J usage is TRBJ1-1, with D unresolved. CDR3 length: 13 amino acids. Between the trimmed V and J ends, which lost 5 bases and 2 bases, there was a span of 9 bases. From germline, CDR1 is SGHVS and CDR2 FQNEAQ. The DNA for the CDR3 is TGTGCCAGCAGCCCACATTCAAACACTGAAGCTTTCTTT. It yields the protein CASSPHSNTEAFF.